This TCR beta chain is drawn from a study of CD8+CD57+ T cells in acquired aplastic anemia. Looking at the study overall: Sorted CD4+ plus CD8+ cells gave DNA averaging 3.2 ug.

Study-wide results and caveats: Between the patient and control groups, CD8+ Simpson's diversity did not differ significantly.

Worth noting for this clonotype: No antigen is known for it. The CDR3 does not end in the conserved phenylalanine or tryptophan, so this is likely a read error. The limits of the CDR3 on the DNA are not certain, so only TCRdb's listed CDR3 is given.

The template used for profiling TCR beta VDJ and CDR3 was genomic DNA. TCRdb fed the reads into MiXCR, producing one record per CDR3 protein. The sample has 400,000 to 450,000 distinct CDR3 sequences, 65% to 80% seen once. The CDR3 is 14 amino acids long, termini counted. Per the germline V gene, CDR1 is SQVTM and CDR2 is ANQGSEA. The clonotype comes from a human donor in good health, serving as a control. Sequencing was carried out using sorted CD4+, CD8+, or CD8+CD57+ T cells (not recorded which) from PBMCs. V and J are TRBV29-1 and TRBJ1-2; TRBD1, the D gene given by the table, was not confirmed from the DNA. Here the CDR3 reads CSVVDRGDEQCFAP.